The clone carrying this TCR beta chain was counted a few times. MiXCR was run by TCRdb on the 5' RACE reads, yielding one entry per CDR3 protein. The sample carries more than 30,000 distinct CDR3 sequences, over 7.5% recorded once. From germline, CDR1 is MNHEY and CDR2 SVGEGT. The CDR3 loop spans 15 amino acids. V dropped 2 bases and J dropped 2 bases, with 10 bases sitting between them. The sample belongs to a study of chronic HIV infection and antiretroviral therapy. The clonotype originates from an adult who had HIV and had not received antiretroviral therapy, or was an uninfected healthy control (not recorded which). V gene TRBV6-2 or TRBV6-3 combines with J gene TRBJ2-1; D might be TRBD2 (7 bases). The sequenced material came from peripheral blood. CDR3 loop: CASSYGGAAYNEQFF. In nucleotides, the CDR3 is TGTGCCAGCAGTTACGGGGGGGCCGCCTACAATGAGCAGTTCTTC.